This TCR beta chain was identified during a study of control samples from healthy donors and cancer patients. CDR3 length: 12 amino acids. Germline CDR1 and CDR2: LGHDT and YNNKEL (reference sequence). Between the trimmed V and J ends, which lost 0 bases and 6 bases, there was a span of 6 bases. The repertoire was sequenced with immunoSEQ multiplex PCR; TCRdb's copy has only in-frame clones and lacks some. The table has some 67,000 clones, around 87% seen once; the top ten hold under 3%. This chain connects TRBV3-1 (or the pseudogene TRBV3-2) to TRBJ2-7, with a possible D match to TRBD1 (5 bases). The sequence was collected from a woman in her forties or fifties with head and neck cancer. The specimen was PBMCs. CDR3 sequence: CASSQEGLEQYF. The CDR3 DNA is TGTGCCAGCAGCCAAGAGGGGCTCGAGCAGTACTTC.